The clone carrying this T cell receptor beta chain was seen once. These data belong to a study of glioma-infiltrating T cells after dendritic cell vaccination. Stated time point: after dendritic cell vaccination, including at tumor progression/relapse. The repertoire was sequenced with immunoSEQ multiplex PCR; TCRdb's copy has only in-frame clones and lacks some. Altogether about 87,000 clones are present, roughly four fifths being singletons, with the ten largest covering less than 7.5%. Germline V gives CDR1 MDHEN, CDR2 SYDVKM. Trimming removed 4 bases at V and 4 bases at J, with 7 bases between. This CDR3 contains 12 residues.

Material: blood, obtained after dendritic cell vaccination. This chain links TRBV28 with TRBJ1-2; unclear D gene. The receptor's source is a human donor with glioblastoma. In DNA form, the CDR3 reads TGTGCCAGCAGTTCACACCCCTATGGCTACACCTTC. Translating it yields CASSSHPYGYTF.